Listed below are T cell receptor beta chains from one sample, sequenced in a study of read filtering for tumor transcriptome and immune sequencing. TCRdb recomputed calls from the reads with MiXCR, one row per CDR3 protein. Counted here are about 54,000 distinct CDR3 sequences, about 12% occurring once; the ten biggest clones make up 16%. The sequenced sample was a population of CD138-negative cells sorted from bone marrow. These receptors came from a donor at least 40 years old with multiple myeloma. Each CDR3 is given with its conserved first and last residue. The order of the fields is V gene, J gene, clone size, D gene, CDR3 protein, CDR3 DNA. D genes are given only for firm matches. Clone size is given for some rows only: seen once, a few or many times, or a class if the clone is expanded.

TRBV5-5	TRBJ1-6	many	TRBD1	CASSVDRGPLHF	TGTGCCAGCAGCGTCGACAGGGGACCCCTCCACTTT
TRBV5-4	TRBJ2-1	many	.	CASSFNLNGQFF	TGTGCCAGCAGCTTTAATCTGAATGGGCAGTTCTTC
TRBV20-1	TRBJ1-5	many	.	CSARGVGATYSNQPQHF	TGCAGTGCTAGGGGGGTGGGGGCGACTTATAGCAATCAGCCCCAGCATTTT
TRBV21-1	TRBJ2-5	many	.	CASSKGTAKGETQYF	TGTGCCAGCAGCAAAGGGACAGCTAAAGGCGAGACCCAGTACTTC
TRBV20-1	TRBJ1-1	many	.	CSARTRGTEAFF	TGCAGTGCTAGAACCAGGGGCACTGAAGCTTTCTTT
TRBV19	TRBJ2-3	many	TRBD1	CASMGRQGQSLDTQYF	TGTGCCAGTATGGGACGACAGGGACAGTCCCTAGATACGCAGTATTTT
TRBV25-1	TRBJ1-1	many	TRBD1	CASSDPGTGYTEAFF	TGTGCCAGCAGTGACCCCGGGACAGGGTATACTGAAGCTTTCTTT
TRBV24-1	TRBJ2-1	many	.	CATSDLRANEQFF	TGTGCCACCAGTGATTTAAGAGCCAATGAGCAGTTCTTC
TRBV29-1	TRBJ2-2	many	.	CSVISPGTGELFF	TGCAGCGTCATATCGCCGGGGACCGGGGAGCTGTTTTTT
TRBV25-1	TRBJ2-3	once	.	CASRPELRRTQYF	TGTGCCAGCCGACCTGAACTGCGTCGTACGCAGTATTTT
TRBV4-1	TRBJ2-1	many	TRBD2	CASSHGRGLATHNEQFF	TGCGCCAGCAGCCACGGCCGGGGACTAGCGACACACAATGAGCAGTTCTTC
TRBV11-2	TRBJ2-5	few	TRBD1	CASSPRTGEETQYF	TGTGCCAGCAGCCCCCGGACAGGGGAAGAGACCCAGTACTTC
TRBV4-2	TRBJ1-4	many	TRBD1	CASSQVPGTGYKLFF	TGTGCCAGCAGCCAAGTACCAGGGACAGGATACAAACTGTTTTTT
TRBV7-9	TRBJ1-5	.	.	CASSLIGNQSQHF	TGTGCCAGCAGCTTAATCGGAAATCAGTCCCAGCATTTT
TRBV5-1	TRBJ2-7	many	TRBD1	CASSKGQTSSYEQYF	TGCGCCAGCAGCAAGGGACAGACGAGCTCCTACGAGCAGTACTTC
TRBV20-1	TRBJ1-1	.	TRBD1	CSATHLDRFNTEAFF	TGCAGTGCTACCCACCTGGACAGGTTTAACACTGAAGCTTTCTTT